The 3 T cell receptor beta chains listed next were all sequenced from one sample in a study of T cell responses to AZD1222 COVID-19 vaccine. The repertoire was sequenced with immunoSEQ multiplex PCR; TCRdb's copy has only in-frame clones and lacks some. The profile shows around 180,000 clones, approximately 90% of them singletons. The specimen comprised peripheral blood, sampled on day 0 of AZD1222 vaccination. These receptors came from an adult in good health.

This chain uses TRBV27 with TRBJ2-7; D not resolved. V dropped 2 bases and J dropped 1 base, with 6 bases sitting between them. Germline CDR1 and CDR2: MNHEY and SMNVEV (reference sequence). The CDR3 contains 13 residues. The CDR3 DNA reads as TGTGCCAGCAGTTTAATAGGGTCCTACGAGCAGTACTTC. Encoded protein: CASSLIGSYEQYF.

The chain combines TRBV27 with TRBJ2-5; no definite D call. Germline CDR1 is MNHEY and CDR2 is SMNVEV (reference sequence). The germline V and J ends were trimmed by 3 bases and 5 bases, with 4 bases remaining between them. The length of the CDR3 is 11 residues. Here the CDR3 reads CASSLGETQYF. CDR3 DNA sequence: TGTGCCAGCAGTTTGGGGGAGACCCAGTACTTC.

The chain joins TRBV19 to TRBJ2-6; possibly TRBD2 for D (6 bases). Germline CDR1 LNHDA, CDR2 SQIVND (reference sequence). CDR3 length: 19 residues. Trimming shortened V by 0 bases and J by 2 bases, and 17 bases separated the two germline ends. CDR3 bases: TGTGCCAGTAGTATAGATTGGGGGGTGTGGCATGCTGGGGCCAACGTCCTGACTTTC. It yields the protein CASSIDWGVWHAGANVLTF. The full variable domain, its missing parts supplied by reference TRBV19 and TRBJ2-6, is DGGITQSPKYLFRKEGQNVTLSCEQNLNHDAMYWYRQDPGQGLRLIYYSQIVNDFQKGDIAEGYSVSREKKESFPLTVTSAQKNPTAFYLCASSIDWGVWHAGANVLTFGAGSRLTVL.